The source of this T cell receptor (beta chain) is a study of blood T cell repertoires in COVID-19 (dated by TCRdb to about 2020). Some background on the complete study: Samples covering the acute and convalescent phases of COVID-19 were provided by collaborators in the United States, Italy and Spain. A freely available public database, intended as a resource for researchers studying the immune response to SARS-CoV-2, is where the repertoires were released. Samples were obtained from the ongoing ImmuneRACE study (first 160 participants) and from 1,254 subjects provided by 6 global collaborators. The material from the prospective study consisted of cDNA or gDNA derived from T cells, B-cell-depleted T cells, or PBMCs. Where available, HLA class I and class II types were obtained from metadata supplied by the sample provider rather than from assay-based typing. The dataset comprised deeply sampled blood TCRbeta repertoires from subjects exposed to, actively infected with, or recovered from COVID-19. A de-identified subject ID, COVID-19 status, age in years and sex were almost always included in the sample metadata. What the work shows at the level of the full study, not this receptor alone: The quantity of clinical and demographic metadata differed by source and by participant and was supplied without curation.

From V the trimming removes 4 bases and from J it removes 6 bases, while the gene matches leave 5 bases of the junction unaccounted for. CDR1 and CDR2, looked up from the germline V gene, are SGHVS and FQNEAQ. The CDR3 contains 14 residues, cysteine and phenylalanine counted. This entry keeps only the CDR3 DNA: 42 bases, framed from base 1. The collaborating institutions used their own protocols to collect whole blood in K2EDTA tubes. For TCRbeta analysis, collaborators shipped samples as frozen whole blood, isolated PBMCs, or DNA extracted from either of those sample types. TCRbeta CDR3 regions were amplified from genomic DNA using the immunoSEQ Assay, a bias-controlled multiplex PCR. The source study handled its data this way. Nucleated cell counts per sample were estimated from amplification of reference gene primers within the assay. To quantify the absolute abundance of each unique TCRbeta CDR3 rearrangement, sequence reads were collapsed and filtered. For each sample, productive Simpson clonality was calculated by taking the square root of Simpson's diversity index across productive rearrangements. Drawn from immuneACCESS, this table holds only the in-frame rearrangements with V and J called that TCRdb kept. Clones are partly lost; checked studies trace under half to an unresolved V gene and leave the rest unexplained. That table is the source of V, J and clone size, and D and trimming were worked out from the DNA. This sample is represented by hundreds of thousands of clones; 65% to 80% of them were singletons. The ten largest clones add up to approximately 4% of the sample.

In the case of this clone: Its antigen is unknown. No per-base quality is available; no much larger clone lies one base away.

Source material: peripheral blood. The chain links TRBV7-8 with TRBJ1-4; 7 bases in the junction line up with TRBD1. This TCR derives from a woman between 35 and 50 years old with active or convalescent COVID-19. The CDR3 reads CASSSDRADEKLFF. The nucleotide sequence reads as follows: TGTGCCAGCAGCTCCGACAGGGCGGATGAAAAACTGTTTTTT.